This is a list of T cell receptor beta chains from one sample in a study of blood T cells in healthy people across ages. TCRdb itself ran the 5' RACE reads through MiXCR, one entry per CDR3 protein. Altogether about 1.4 million distinct CDR3 sequences are present, approximately 59% being singletons, with the ten largest covering approximately 7%. Material for sequencing was blood. These receptors were taken from a man younger than 35 in good health. Each CDR3 is given with its conserved first and last residue. D genes are given only for firm matches. The size entry is marked missing in some rows and otherwise reads once, few, many or a size class.

>TRBJ2-7|TRBV20-1|NA|NA
CSAAGRVAYEQYF
TGCAGTGCGGCGGGCAGGGTGGCCTACGAGCAGTACTTC
>TRBJ2-7|TRBV12-3/TRBV12-4|NA|NA
CASSSGGSAGYEQYF
TGTGCCAGCAGTTCCGGGGGTTCGGCGGGGTACGAGCAGTACTTC
>TRBJ2-5|TRBV4-1|few|TRBD2
CASSQESGNYQETQYF
TGCGCCAGCAGCCAAGAAAGCGGGAACTACCAAGAGACCCAGTACTTC
>TRBJ1-4|TRBV5-1|NA|NA
CASSQGSPVDEKLFF
TGCGCCAGCAGCCAGGGGTCCCCAGTGGATGAAAAACTGTTTTTT
>TRBJ1-5|TRBV20-1|NA|NA
CSAIPLGGVRSNQPQHF
TGCAGTGCTATTCCCCTGGGAGGGGTCCGTAGCAATCAGCCCCAGCATTTT
>TRBJ2-5|TRBV9|few|TRBD2
CASSVEGSGIETQYF
TGTGCCAGCAGCGTAGAGGGTAGCGGGATTGAGACCCAGTACTTC
>TRBJ2-7|TRBV9|once|NA
CASSVNLAGPLYEQYF
TGTGCCAGCAGCGTAAACCTCGCAGGGCCCCTCTACGAGCAGTACTTC
>TRBJ1-4|TRBV25-1|NA|NA
CASREAEGGNEKLFF
TGTGCCAGCAGGGAAGCGGAGGGGGGTAATGAAAAACTGTTTTTT
>TRBJ1-5|TRBV10-3|NA|TRBD1
CATQGVRNQPQHF
TGTGCCACGCAGGGGGTTCGGAATCAGCCCCAGCATTTT
>TRBJ2-1|TRBV28|few|TRBD1
CASRLQGAYNEQFF
TGTGCCAGCAGGCTACAGGGGGCCTACAATGAGCAGTTCTTC
>TRBJ2-7|TRBV12-3/TRBV12-4|NA|TRBD1
CASSRQGKRTYEQYF
TGTGCCAGCAGCCGACAGGGGAAGAGGACCTACGAGCAGTACTTC
>TRBJ2-3|TRBV13|NA|NA
CASKEWRADTQYF
TGTGCCAGCAAAGAATGGAGGGCAGATACGCAGTATTTT
>TRBJ2-7|TRBV4-1|NA|TRBD1
CASSRGQGDTYEQYF
TGCGCCAGCAGCCGCGGACAGGGAGACACCTACGAGCAGTACTTC
>TRBJ2-7|TRBV21-1|NA|NA
CASSKVQRDTALVYEQYF
TGTGCCAGCAGCAAAGTCCAAAGGGACACAGCCCTCGTCTACGAGCAGTACTTC
>TRBJ2-7|TRBV7-9|NA|NA
CASSLPLIDSSYEQYF
TGTGCCAGCAGCCTACCCTTGATTGACAGTTCCTACGAGCAGTACTTC
>TRBJ2-7|TRBV7-2|NA|NA
CASSFATYKTYEQYF
TGTGCCAGCAGCTTCGCTACCTATAAAACCTACGAGCAGTACTTC
>TRBJ1-2|TRBV29-1|NA|NA
CSVATLLAGDGYTF
TGCAGCGTTGCAACTTTGTTGGCAGGGGATGGCTACACCTTC
>TRBJ2-7|TRBV20-1|NA|TRBD2
CSATSPSGLQYEQYF
TGCAGTGCTACTTCCCCTAGCGGACTCCAATACGAGCAGTACTTC
>TRBJ1-2|TRBV18|NA|NA
CASSPTTVFYGYTF
TGTGCCAGCTCACCTACCACGGTGTTCTATGGCTACACCTTC
>TRBJ2-7|TRBV4-1|few|NA
CASSRRDTGSEQYF
TGCGCCAGCAGTCGACGGGACACGGGATCCGAGCAGTACTTC
>TRBJ2-7|TRBV29-1|NA|NA
CSVDSGGQYF
TGCAGCGTTGATTCGGGGGGCCAGTACTTC
>TRBJ1-4|TRBV27|NA|TRBD1
CASSSENRGREKLFF
TGTGCCAGCAGTTCAGAAAACAGGGGGCGGGAAAAACTGTTTTTT
>TRBJ2-3|TRBV7-2|NA|TRBD2
CASSPIAGEITDTQYF
TGTGCCAGCAGTCCAATAGCGGGAGAAATCACAGATACGCAGTATTTT
>TRBJ1-1|TRBV30|NA|NA
CAWREERDTEAFF
TGTGCCTGGAGGGAAGAGAGGGACACTGAAGCTTTCTTT
>TRBJ1-1|TRBV4-1|few|NA
CASSQGQGAYTEAFF
TGCGCCAGCAGCCAAGGGCAGGGCGCATACACTGAAGCTTTCTTT
>TRBJ2-1|TRBV20-1|NA|NA
CSARDPGVSGNEQFF
TGCAGTGCTAGAGATCCTGGGGTGAGCGGCAATGAGCAGTTCTTC
>TRBJ1-2|TRBV29-1|NA|NA
CSAYREAYGYTF
TGCAGCGCCTACCGCGAGGCCTATGGCTACACCTTC
>TRBJ2-5|TRBV29-1|NA|NA
CSVVLGGAGETQYF
TGCAGCGTTGTATTGGGCGGTGCAGGGGAGACCCAGTACTTC
>TRBJ2-3|TRBV15|NA|NA
CATSRTKWASTDTQYF
TGTGCCACCAGCAGAACTAAGTGGGCTAGCACAGATACGCAGTATTTT
>TRBJ2-5|TRBV20-1|NA|TRBD2
CSARTSGGSGETQYF
TGCAGTGCAAGGACTAGCGGGGGGTCGGGGGAGACCCAGTACTTC
>TRBJ2-1|TRBV6-5|NA|TRBD1
CASSYVGQGNNEQFF
TGTGCCAGCAGTTACGTGGGACAGGGTAACAATGAGCAGTTCTTC
>TRBJ1-1|TRBV21-1|NA|NA
CASRHSPGTGTGTEAFF
TGTGCCAGCAGACATAGTCCCGGGACAGGTACTGGAACTGAAGCTTTCTTT
>TRBJ1-1|TRBV10-3|NA|NA
CAIKDPLGTEAFF
TGTGCCATCAAGGATCCCCTGGGCACTGAAGCTTTCTTT
>TRBJ2-3|TRBV7-8|few|TRBD2
CASSSKRESTDTQYF
TGTGCCAGCAGCTCAAAGCGGGAGAGCACAGATACGCAGTATTTT
>TRBJ2-3|TRBV12-5|NA|NA
CASGLSAGDTQYF
TGTGCTAGTGGTTTGTCAGCGGGAGATACGCAGTATTTT
>TRBJ1-2|TRBV20-1|NA|NA
CSCRGLHGYTF
TGCTCTTGCCGCGGGTTACATGGCTACACCTTC
>TRBJ2-7|TRBV10-3|NA|NA
CAIRAGTYEQYF
TGTGCCATCAGAGCAGGCACCTACGAGCAGTACTTC
>TRBJ1-2|TRBV15|once|NA
CATSRGGGHNYGYTF
TGTGCCACCAGCAGAGGAGGTGGGCATAACTATGGCTACACCTTC
>TRBJ1-1|TRBV5-1|NA|NA
CASSSQGRRTEAFF
TGCGCCAGCAGCTCACAGGGTCGGAGGACTGAAGCTTTCTTT
>TRBJ2-3|TRBV20-1|NA|NA
CSVFGLDRIDTQYF
TGCAGTGTATTTGGGCTAGATCGGATAGATACGCAGTATTTT
>TRBJ2-1|TRBV20-1|few|TRBD2
CSAPGLADQSEQFF
TGCAGTGCTCCGGGACTAGCGGATCAGAGTGAGCAGTTCTTC
>TRBJ2-5|TRBV29-1|once|TRBD1
CSVLTGLEQYF
TGCAGCGTTCTGACAGGGTTGGAGCAGTACTTC
>TRBJ2-1|TRBV9|few|NA
CASSAEDEQFF
TGTGCCAGCAGCGCCGAGGATGAGCAGTTCTTC
>TRBJ1-4|TRBV7-9|few|NA
CASSLGTFGKLFF
TGTGCCAGCAGCTTAGGTACTTTTGGAAAACTGTTTTTT
>TRBJ2-3|TRBV12-5|NA|NA
CASGLGHDFADTQYF
TGTGCTAGTGGTTTGGGACATGACTTTGCAGATACGCAGTATTTT
>TRBJ2-3|TRBV12-3/TRBV12-4|NA|NA
CASSTVHRGTDTQYF
TGTGCCAGCTCTACAGTGCACCGGGGCACAGATACGCAGTATTTT
>TRBJ2-6|TRBV7-2|NA|NA
CASSPRGYQTGANVLTF
TGTGCCAGCAGCCCCCGTGGGTACCAAACTGGGGCCAACGTCCTGACTTTC
>TRBJ2-7|TRBV20-1|NA|NA
CSATARVTGEQYF
TGCAGTGCTACCGCAAGGGTTACCGGGGAGCAGTACTTC
>TRBJ2-5|TRBV27|many|TRBD1
CASSPYGTGLETQYF
TGTGCCAGCAGTCCATACGGGACAGGGTTAGAGACCCAGTACTTC
>TRBJ2-3|TRBV7-2|many|NA
CASSFLGDTQYF
TGTGCCAGCAGTTTCCTGGGAGATACGCAGTATTTT
>TRBJ1-2|TRBV29-1|NA|NA
CSGRTGYGYTF
TGCAGCGGTCGGACTGGCTATGGCTACACCTTC